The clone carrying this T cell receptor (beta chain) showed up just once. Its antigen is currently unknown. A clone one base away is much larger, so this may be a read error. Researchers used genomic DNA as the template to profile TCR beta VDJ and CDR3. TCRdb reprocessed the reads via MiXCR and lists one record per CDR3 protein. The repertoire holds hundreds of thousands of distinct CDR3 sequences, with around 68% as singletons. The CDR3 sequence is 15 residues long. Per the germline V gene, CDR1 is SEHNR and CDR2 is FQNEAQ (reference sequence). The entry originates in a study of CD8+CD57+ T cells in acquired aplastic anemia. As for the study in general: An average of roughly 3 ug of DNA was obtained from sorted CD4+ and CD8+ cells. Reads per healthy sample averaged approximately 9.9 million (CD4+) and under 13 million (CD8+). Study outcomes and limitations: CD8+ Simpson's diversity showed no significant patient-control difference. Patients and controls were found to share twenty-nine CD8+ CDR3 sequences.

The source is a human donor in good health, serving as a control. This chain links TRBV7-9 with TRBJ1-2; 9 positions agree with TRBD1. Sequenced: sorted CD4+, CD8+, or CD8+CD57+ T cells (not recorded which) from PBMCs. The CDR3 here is CASSQQGQGNYGYTF. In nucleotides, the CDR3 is TGCGCCAGCAGCCAACAGGGACAGGGAAACTATGGCTACACCTTC.